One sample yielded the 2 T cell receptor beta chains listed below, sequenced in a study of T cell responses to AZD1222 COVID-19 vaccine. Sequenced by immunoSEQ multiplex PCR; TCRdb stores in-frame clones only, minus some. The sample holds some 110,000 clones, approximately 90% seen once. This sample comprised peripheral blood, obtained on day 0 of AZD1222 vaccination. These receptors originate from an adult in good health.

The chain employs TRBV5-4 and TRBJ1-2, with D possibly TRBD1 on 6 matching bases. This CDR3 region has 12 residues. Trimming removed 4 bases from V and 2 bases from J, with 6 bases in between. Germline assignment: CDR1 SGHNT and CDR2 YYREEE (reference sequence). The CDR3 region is CASSQGNYGYTF. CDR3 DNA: TGTGCCAGCAGCCAGGGGAACTATGGCTACACCTTC.

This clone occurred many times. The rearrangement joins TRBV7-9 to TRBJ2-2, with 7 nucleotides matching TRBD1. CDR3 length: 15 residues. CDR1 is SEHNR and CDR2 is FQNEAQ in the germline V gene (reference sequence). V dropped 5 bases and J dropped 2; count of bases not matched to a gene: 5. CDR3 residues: CASSDRDSNTGELFF. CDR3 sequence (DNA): TGTGCCAGCAGCGACCGGGACAGTAACACCGGGGAGCTGTTTTTT.